This section outlines one T cell receptor beta chain sequence together with its context. The data stem from a study of blood T cell repertoires in COVID-19. Study details: Whether acute or convalescent, the COVID-19 samples came from the United States, Italy and Spain. T cells, B-cell-depleted T cells, or PBMCs provided the cDNA or gDNA that served as material.

The germline gives CDR1 SGHRS, CDR2 YFSETQ. V gave up 4 bases and J gave up 4 bases, with 11 bases separating them. The CDR3 loop spans 14 amino acids. Per the original methods: Reference gene primers were amplified, and this amplification served to estimate nucleated cell counts. The table came from immunoSEQ multiplex PCR; TCRdb's copy has only in-frame clones and leaves some out. That table is the source of V, J and clone size, and D and trimming were worked out from the DNA. Of fewer than 350,000 clones in the sample, about 89% were seen once. The chain has TRBV5-1 and TRBJ1-4, with D maybe TRBD1 (5 bases). The receptor was derived from a middle-aged man with active or convalescent COVID-19. Sequenced material: peripheral blood. Here the CDR3 DNA reads TGCGCCAGCAGCCCCACAGGAGTTAATGAAAAACTGTTTTTT. It is translated as CASSPTGVNEKLFF.